One sample yielded the 21 T cell receptor beta chains listed below, sequenced in a study of CD8+ T cells in alopecia areata. Documented treatment: oral pan-JAK inhibitor, 5-10 mg twice daily. Extraction and reverse transcription of RNA yielded cDNA as the sequencing template. Clones were read by immunoSEQ multiplex PCR, and TCRdb kept only the in-frame ones, dropping some. The table includes 150,000 to 200,000 clones, more than 50% detected once. The source material was CD4+ T cells sorted from blood, sampled at week 24, from a patient treated with tofacitinib. These receptor sequences come from a human donor with alopecia areata.

The genes are TRBV5-4 and TRBJ2-7; 13 bases are shared with TRBD2. Germline CDR1 is SGHNT and CDR2 is YYREEE (reference sequence). Unmatched junction bases numbered 3, after V lost 0 bases and J lost 3 bases. The CDR3 has 16 residues. The CDR3 loop reads CASSLGTSGGIYEQYF. CDR3 DNA: TGTGCCAGCAGCTTGGGGACTAGCGGGGGAATCTACGAGCAGTACTTC.

V gene TRBV7-9 combines with J gene TRBJ2-5; D is undetermined. CDR3 size: 14 residues. Germline CDR1 is SEHNR and CDR2 is FQNEAQ (reference sequence). V gave up 0 bases and J gave up 7 bases, with 12 bases separating them. The CDR3 is CASSLAAPVGTQYF. CDR3 nucleotide sequence: TGTGCCAGCAGCTTAGCCGCTCCTGTGGGGACCCAGTACTTC.

This clone has only a few counts. The chain combines TRBV7-3 with TRBJ1-5; D is ambiguous. Trimming shortened V by 7 bases and J by 2 bases, and 3 bases separated the two germline ends. Germline loops: CDR1 SGHTA, CDR2 FQGTGA. The length of the CDR3 is 11 residues. The CDR3 DNA is TGTGCCAGCACCCGCAATCAGCCCCAGCATTTT. Translation gives CASTRNQPQHF.

The sample holds one count of this clone. V and J are TRBV29-1 and TRBJ2-2; 7 bases match TRBD1. The germline V gene has CDR1 SQVTM and CDR2 ANQGSEA. The CDR3 sequence is 13 residues long. V lost 7 bases to trimming and J lost 1 base; unmatched junction nucleotides: 3. CDR3 protein: CSAGQLNTGELFF. Here the CDR3 DNA reads TGCAGCGCGGGACAGTTGAACACCGGGGAGCTGTTTTTT.

In this sample, this clone turned up a few times. V is TRBV5-1 and J is TRBJ2-6, with D unresolved. Per the germline V gene, CDR1 is SGHRS and CDR2 is YFSETQ. This CDR3 region has 13 residues. V lost 1 base and J 2 bases, leaving 1 base between the germline ends. Written as DNA, the CDR3 is TGCGCCAGCAGCTTGACTGGGGCCAACGTCCTGACTTTC. This sequence encodes CASSLTGANVLTF.

This clone appeared a single time. The CDR3, as DNA: TGTGCCAGCGGCCTCCAGGTTTGGGAGCAGTTCTTC. This codes for CASGLQVWEQFF. The V and J genes are TRBV11-2 and TRBJ2-1; D is uncertain. The V end was cut by 8 bases, the J end by 10 bases, with 15 bases between. The CDR3 extends over 12 amino acids. CDR1 and CDR2 (germline): SGHAT, FQNNGV.

The chain couples TRBV29-1 to TRBJ2-5; D not certain. The V end was cut by 0 bases, the J end by 2 bases, with 10 bases between. The CDR3 contains 14 residues. Germline CDR1 is SQVTM and CDR2 is ANQGSEA. CDR3 sequence reads: CSVEDRRQQETQYF. Written as DNA, the CDR3 is TGCAGCGTTGAAGATCGTCGGCAGCAAGAGACCCAGTACTTC.

The chain carries TRBV7-2 and TRBJ2-7; D is possibly TRBD2 (5 bases). Deletions cut 5 bases from V and 1 base from J, with 9 bases between. Germline V CDR1 and CDR2: SGHTA, FQGNSA. The CDR3 length is 13 residues. The CDR3 nucleotides read TGTGCCAGCAGCATCCCGGGATCCTACGAGCAGTACTTC. It codes for CASSIPGSYEQYF.

This clone has only one observation. The chain links TRBV10-2 to TRBJ1-1; no firm D call. Trimming shortened V by 5 bases and J by 2 bases, and 0 bases separated the two germline ends. The length of the CDR3 is 10 residues. Germline lookup yields CDR1 WSHSY and CDR2 SAAADI. CDR3 bases: TGCGCCAGCAGTAACACTGAAGCTTTCTTT. Its translation: CASSNTEAFF.

This clone was found a few times. The chain is built from TRBV29-1 and TRBJ1-2; D gene uncertain. The CDR3 extends over 11 amino acids. Trimming took off 4 bases at V and 8 bases at J, with 11 bases between the two ends. CDR1 and CDR2 (germline): SQVTM, ANQGSEA. The CDR3 here is CSVGHSDGYTF. The CDR3 DNA reads TGCAGCGTTGGACATTCCGACGGCTACACCTTC. Looking up the rest from reference TRBV29-1 and TRBJ1-2 gives the full variable domain: SAVISQKPSRDICQRGTSLTIQCQVDSQVTMMFWYRQQPGQSLTLIATANQGSEATYESGFVIDKFPISRPNLTFSTLTVSNMSPEDSSIYLCSVGHSDGYTFGSGTRLTVV.

This clone was seen a handful of times. The CDR3 reads CSETTGNYGYTF. As DNA, the CDR3 is TGCAGCGAGACGACAGGGAACTATGGCTACACCTTC. This chain links TRBV29-1 with TRBJ1-2; 7 bases match TRBD1. With V trimmed by 7 bases and J by 2 bases, 4 bases remained unmatched. Germline V gene data show CDR1 as SQVTM and CDR2 as ANQGSEA. The CDR3 totals 12 residues.

The rearrangement uses TRBV5-1 and TRBJ1-6; the match to TRBD1 covers 7 bases. Germline loops: CDR1 SGHRS, CDR2 YFSETQ. Trimming at V came to 4 bases and at J to 0 bases, leaving 7 bases not matched to a gene. This CDR3 spans 17 amino acids. Here the CDR3 DNA reads TGCGCCAGCAGCCTGGGACAGCAGAGCTCCTATAATTCACCCCTCCACTTT. Amino acids: CASSLGQQSSYNSPLHF.

This clone has a single count. This chain joins TRBV29-1 and TRBJ1-2; TRBD1 is a possible D gene (5 bases). The V end lost 4 bases, the J end lost 5 bases, and 14 bases lay between the germline ends. This CDR3 is 13 amino acids long. From germline, CDR1 is SQVTM and CDR2 ANQGSEA. The CDR3 DNA sequence: TGCAGCGTTGTGGGGGGACGGGAATATGGCTACACCTTC. This gives the protein CSVVGGREYGYTF.

This clone was recorded a few times. This sequence joins TRBV10-3 and TRBJ2-3; either TRBD1 or TRBD2 may fit D (5 bases each). Germline loops: CDR1 ENHRY, CDR2 SYGVKD. This CDR3 is built from 14 residues. Trimming pared 6 bases from V and 2 bases from J, leaving 12 bases between. The CDR3: CAIRPGPTTDTQYF. Written as DNA, the CDR3 is TGTGCCATCAGGCCGGGACCTACCACAGATACGCAGTATTTT.

This chain joins TRBV29-1 and TRBJ2-5, with D uncertain. This CDR3 spans 12 amino acids. CDR1 is SQVTM and CDR2 is ANQGSEA in the germline V gene. Trimming cost V 4 bases and J 0 bases, with 6 bases left between them. CDR3 protein: CSVVQNQETQYF. CDR3 bases: TGCAGCGTTGTACAGAACCAAGAGACCCAGTACTTC. Based on the CDR3 plus reference TRBV29-1 and TRBJ2-5, the full variable domain is SAVISQKPSRDICQRGTSLTIQCQVDSQVTMMFWYRQQPGQSLTLIATANQGSEATYESGFVIDKFPISRPNLTFSTLTVSNMSPEDSSIYLCSVVQNQETQYFGPGTRLLVL.

The rearrangement joins TRBV30 to TRBJ1-4; TRBD1 is a possible D gene (5 bases). Trimming shortened V by 2 bases and J by 8 bases, and 12 bases separated the two germline ends. The germline V gene encodes CDR1 GTSNPN and CDR2 SVGIG (reference sequence). The CDR3 has 13 amino acids. CDR3 in DNA: TGTGCCTGGAGTAGGCAGGGTTACGAAAAACTGTTTTTT. It specifies CAWSRQGYEKLFF.

This chain links TRBV5-1 with TRBJ2-7; D possibly corresponds to TRBD1 (5 bases). V lost 6 bases to trimming and J lost 3 bases, with 16 bases between them. This CDR3 spans 14 amino acids. Looked up from germline, CDR1 is SGHRS and CDR2 is YFSETQ. This chain's CDR3 is CASTVGTGVYEQYF. CDR3 nucleotide sequence: TGCGCCAGCACCGTCGGAACAGGAGTCTACGAGCAGTACTTC.

V and J are TRBV29-1 and TRBJ1-1; possibly TRBD1 for D (6 bases). The CDR3 spans 13 residues. V was trimmed by 7 bases and J by 7 bases, leaving 19 bases between them. Germline V gene sequence: CDR1 SQVTM, CDR2 ANQGSEA. The CDR3 DNA follows: TGCAGCGGACGGGCCTTACAACAGGGTGAAGCTTTCTTT. Amino acid sequence: CSGRALQQGEAFF.

The chain joins TRBV11-2 to TRBJ2-5, with TRBD2 matching 8 bases. Germline lookup yields CDR1 SGHAT and CDR2 FQNNGV. Trimming removed 1 base from V and 5 bases from J; junction bases left unmatched: 0. The length of the CDR3 is 13 residues. The CDR3 loop reads CASSLGLAETQYF. As DNA, the CDR3 is TGTGCCAGCAGCTTAGGACTAGCGGAGACCCAGTACTTC.

V is TRBV7-6 and J is TRBJ1-1; weak D call: TRBD1 (5 bases). Trimming removed 1 base from V and 2 bases from J, with 8 bases in between. The CDR3 runs to 14 residues. The germline V gene has CDR1 SGHVS and CDR2 FNYEAQ. CDR3 region: CASSLVRENTEAFF. DNA for the CDR3: TGTGCCAGCAGCTTAGTCAGGGAAAACACTGAAGCTTTCTTT.

The J gene is TRBJ1-2, the V gene TRBV29-1, with 10 bases lining up with TRBD1. This CDR3 region has 16 residues. Trimming at V came to 2 bases and at J to 0 bases, leaving 6 bases not matched to a gene. Germline V lookup: CDR1 SQVTM, CDR2 ANQGSEA. The CDR3 here is CSVERDRGRSNYGYTF. CDR3 nucleotide sequence: TGCAGCGTTGAAAGGGACAGGGGCCGATCTAACTATGGCTACACCTTC. The variable domain in full, completed from reference TRBV29-1 and TRBJ1-2, reads SAVISQKPSRDICQRGTSLTIQCQVDSQVTMMFWYRQQPGQSLTLIATANQGSEATYESGFVIDKFPISRPNLTFSTLTVSNMSPEDSSIYLCSVERDRGRSNYGYTFGSGTRLTVV.